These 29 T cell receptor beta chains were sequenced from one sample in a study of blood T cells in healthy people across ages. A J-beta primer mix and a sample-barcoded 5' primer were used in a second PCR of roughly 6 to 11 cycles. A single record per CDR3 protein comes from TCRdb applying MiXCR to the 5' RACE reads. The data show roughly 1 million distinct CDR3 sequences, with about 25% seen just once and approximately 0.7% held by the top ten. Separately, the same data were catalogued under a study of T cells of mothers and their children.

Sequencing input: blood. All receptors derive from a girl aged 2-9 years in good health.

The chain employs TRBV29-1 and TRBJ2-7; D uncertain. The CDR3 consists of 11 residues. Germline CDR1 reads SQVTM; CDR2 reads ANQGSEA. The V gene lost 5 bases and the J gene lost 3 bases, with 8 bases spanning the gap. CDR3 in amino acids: CSVQVNYEQYF. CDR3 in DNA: TGCAGCGTTCAGGTCAACTACGAGCAGTACTTC.

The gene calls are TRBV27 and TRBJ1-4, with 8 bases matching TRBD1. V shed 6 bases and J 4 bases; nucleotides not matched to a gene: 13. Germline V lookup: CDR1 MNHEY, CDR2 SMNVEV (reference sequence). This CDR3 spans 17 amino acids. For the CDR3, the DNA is TGTGCCAGCAGCCGCCTTGGACAGGGCAGGGGTAATGAAAAACTGTTTTTT. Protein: CASSRLGQGRGNEKLFF.

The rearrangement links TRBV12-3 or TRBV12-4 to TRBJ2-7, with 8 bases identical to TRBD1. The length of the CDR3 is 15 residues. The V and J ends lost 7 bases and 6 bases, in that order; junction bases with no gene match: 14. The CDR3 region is CASMSLARGRGEQYF. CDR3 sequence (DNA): TGTGCCAGCATGAGCTTGGCCAGGGGGCGCGGCGAGCAGTACTTC.

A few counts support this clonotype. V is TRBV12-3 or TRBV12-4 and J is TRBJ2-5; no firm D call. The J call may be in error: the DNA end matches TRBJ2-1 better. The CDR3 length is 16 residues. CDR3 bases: TGTGCCAGCAGTTTTGGGGTCCCACCCGGAGTCAATGAGCAGTTCTTC. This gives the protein CASSFGVPPGVNEQFF.

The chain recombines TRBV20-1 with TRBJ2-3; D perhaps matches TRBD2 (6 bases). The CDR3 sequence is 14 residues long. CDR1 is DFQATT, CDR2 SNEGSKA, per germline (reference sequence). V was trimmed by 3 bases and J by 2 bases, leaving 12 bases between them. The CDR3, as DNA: TGCAGTGCTAGCGGCGGGGAGGTCACAGATACGCAGTATTTT. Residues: CSASGGEVTDTQYF.

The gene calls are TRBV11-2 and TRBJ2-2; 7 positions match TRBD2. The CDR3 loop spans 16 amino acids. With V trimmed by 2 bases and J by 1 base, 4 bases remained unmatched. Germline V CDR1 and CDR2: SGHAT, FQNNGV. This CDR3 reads CASSLPSGMNTGELFF. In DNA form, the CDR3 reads TGTGCCAGCAGCTTACCCAGCGGGATGAACACCGGGGAGCTGTTTTTT.

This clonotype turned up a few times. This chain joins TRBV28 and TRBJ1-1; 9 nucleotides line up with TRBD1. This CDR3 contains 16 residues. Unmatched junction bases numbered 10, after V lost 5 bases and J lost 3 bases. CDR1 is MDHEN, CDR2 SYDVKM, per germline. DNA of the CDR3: TGTGCCAGCAGTCCTGGACAGGGGTTCGGGGACACTGAAGCTTTCTTT. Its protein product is CASSPGQGFGDTEAFF.

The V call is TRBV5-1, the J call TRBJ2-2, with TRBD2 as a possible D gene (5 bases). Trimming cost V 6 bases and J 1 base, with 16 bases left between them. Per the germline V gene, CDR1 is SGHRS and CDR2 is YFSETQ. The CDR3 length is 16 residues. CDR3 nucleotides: TGCGCCAGCACCTACTTTCGGACTGAGAACACCGGGGAGCTGTTTTTT. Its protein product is CASTYFRTENTGELFF.

CDR3 protein: CASSLWDRNKETQYF. CDR3 sequence (DNA): TGTGCCAGCAGCCTTTGGGACAGGAATAAAGAGACCCAGTACTTC. The rearrangement joins TRBV11-3 to TRBJ2-5; 8 nucleotides line up with TRBD1. This CDR3 is 15 amino acids long. V lost 5 bases, J lost 3 bases, and 8 bases stayed unmatched. The germline CDR1 and CDR2 sequences are SGHNT and YENEEA.

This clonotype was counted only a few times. For the CDR3, the DNA is TGTGCCAGCAGCTTGGGCCCTGGATCGAACACTGAAGCTTTCTTT. It specifies CASSLGPGSNTEAFF. This rearrangement joins TRBV5-5 to TRBJ1-1; D not resolved. Trimming removed 0 bases at V and 1 base at J, with 10 bases between. Germline assignment: CDR1 SGHKS and CDR2 YYEKEE (reference sequence). This CDR3 is built from 15 residues. The full variable domain, in which reference TRBV5-5 and TRBJ1-1 provide the parts outside the CDR3, is DAGVTQSPTHLIKTRGQQVTLRCSPISGHKSVSWYQQVLGQGPQFIFQYYEKEERGRGNFPDRFSARQFPNYSSELNVNALLLGDSALYLCASSLGPGSNTEAFFGQGTRLTVV.

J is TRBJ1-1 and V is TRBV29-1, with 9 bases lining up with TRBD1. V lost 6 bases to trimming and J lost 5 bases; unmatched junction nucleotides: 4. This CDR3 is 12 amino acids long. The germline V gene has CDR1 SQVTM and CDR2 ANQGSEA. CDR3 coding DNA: TGCAGCGTAGGACAGGGGAGAACTGAAGCTTTCTTT. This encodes CSVGQGRTEAFF.

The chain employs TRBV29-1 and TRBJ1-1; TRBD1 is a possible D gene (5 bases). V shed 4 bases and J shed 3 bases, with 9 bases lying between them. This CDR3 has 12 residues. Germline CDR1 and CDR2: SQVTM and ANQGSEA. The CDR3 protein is CSVAGFYTEAFF. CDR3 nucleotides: TGCAGCGTTGCAGGGTTTTACACTGAAGCTTTCTTT.

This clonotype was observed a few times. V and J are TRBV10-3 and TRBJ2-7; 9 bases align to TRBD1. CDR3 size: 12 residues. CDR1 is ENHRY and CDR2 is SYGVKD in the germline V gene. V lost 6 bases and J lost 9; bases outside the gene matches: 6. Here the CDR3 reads CAISRTGVRQYF. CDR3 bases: TGTGCCATCAGCAGGACAGGGGTGAGGCAGTACTTC.

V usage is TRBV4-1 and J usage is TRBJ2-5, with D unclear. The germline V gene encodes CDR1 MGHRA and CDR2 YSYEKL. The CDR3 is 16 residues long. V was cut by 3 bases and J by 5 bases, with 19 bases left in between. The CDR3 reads CASSHRFDLAGETQYF. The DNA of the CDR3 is TGCGCCAGCAGCCACCGATTCGACTTGGCCGGTGAGACCCAGTACTTC.

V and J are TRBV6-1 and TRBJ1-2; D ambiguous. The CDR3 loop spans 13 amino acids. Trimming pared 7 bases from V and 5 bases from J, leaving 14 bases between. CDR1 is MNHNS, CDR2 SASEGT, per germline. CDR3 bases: TGTGCCAGCACGTATGTGGGAGCTTATGGCTACACCTTC. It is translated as CASTYVGAYGYTF.

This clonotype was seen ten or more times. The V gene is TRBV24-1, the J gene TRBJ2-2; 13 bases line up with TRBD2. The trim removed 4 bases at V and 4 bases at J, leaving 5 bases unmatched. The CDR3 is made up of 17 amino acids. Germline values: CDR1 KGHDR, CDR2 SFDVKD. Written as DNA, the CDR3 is TGTGCCACCAGTGAGCCCGGACTAGCGGGAGTCACCGGGGAGCTGTTTTTT. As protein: CATSEPGLAGVTGELFF.

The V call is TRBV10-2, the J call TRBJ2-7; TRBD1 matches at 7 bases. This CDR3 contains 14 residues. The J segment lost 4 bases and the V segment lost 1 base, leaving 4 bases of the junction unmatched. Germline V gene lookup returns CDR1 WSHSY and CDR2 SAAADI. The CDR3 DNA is TGCGCCAGCAGTGAGTTCGTCAGGGGGTACGAGCAGTACTTC. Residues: CASSEFVRGYEQYF.

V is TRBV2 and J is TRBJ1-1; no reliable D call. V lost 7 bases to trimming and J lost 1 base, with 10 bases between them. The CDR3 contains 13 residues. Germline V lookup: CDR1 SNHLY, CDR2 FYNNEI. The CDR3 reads CASKIRENTEAFF. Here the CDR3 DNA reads TGTGCCAGCAAAATCCGGGAGAACACTGAAGCTTTCTTT.

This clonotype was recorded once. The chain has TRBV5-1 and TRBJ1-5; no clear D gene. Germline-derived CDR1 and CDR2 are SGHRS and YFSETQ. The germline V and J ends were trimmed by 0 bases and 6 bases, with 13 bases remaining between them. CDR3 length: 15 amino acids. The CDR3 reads CASSLDAGMAQPQHF. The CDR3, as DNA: TGCGCCAGCAGCTTGGATGCGGGGATGGCTCAGCCCCAGCATTTT. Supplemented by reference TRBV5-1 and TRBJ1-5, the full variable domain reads KAGVTQTPRYLIKTRGQQVTLSCSPISGHRSVSWYQQTPGQGLQFLFEYFSETQRNKGNFPGRFSGRQFSNSRSEMNVSTLELGDSALYLCASSLDAGMAQPQHFGDGTRLSIL.

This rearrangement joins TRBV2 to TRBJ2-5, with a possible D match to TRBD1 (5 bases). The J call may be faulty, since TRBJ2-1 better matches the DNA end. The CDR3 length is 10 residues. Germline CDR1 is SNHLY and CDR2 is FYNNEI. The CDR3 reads CATNPRGQFF. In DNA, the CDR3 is TGTGCCACCAACCCTAGGGGGCAGTTCTTC.

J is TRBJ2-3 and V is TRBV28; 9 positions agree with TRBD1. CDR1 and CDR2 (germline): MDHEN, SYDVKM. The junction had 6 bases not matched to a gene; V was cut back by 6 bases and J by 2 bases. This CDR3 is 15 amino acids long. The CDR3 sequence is CASSRTGVTTDTQYF. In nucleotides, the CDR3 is TGTGCCAGCAGCCGGACAGGGGTTACCACAGATACGCAGTATTTT.

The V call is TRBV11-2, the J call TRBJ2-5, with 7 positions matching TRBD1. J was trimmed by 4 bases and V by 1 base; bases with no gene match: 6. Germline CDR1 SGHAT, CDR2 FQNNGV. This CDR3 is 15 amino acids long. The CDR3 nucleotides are TGTGCCAGCAGCTTAGTACGAGACAGGGCAGAGACCCAGTACTTC. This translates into CASSLVRDRAETQYF.

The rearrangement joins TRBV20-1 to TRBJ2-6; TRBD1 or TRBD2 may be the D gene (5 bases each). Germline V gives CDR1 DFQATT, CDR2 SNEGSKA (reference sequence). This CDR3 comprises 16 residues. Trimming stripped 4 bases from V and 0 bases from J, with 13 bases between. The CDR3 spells CSANPGTVSGANVLTF. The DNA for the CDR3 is TGCAGTGCTAACCCGGGGACCGTCTCTGGGGCCAACGTCCTGACTTTC.

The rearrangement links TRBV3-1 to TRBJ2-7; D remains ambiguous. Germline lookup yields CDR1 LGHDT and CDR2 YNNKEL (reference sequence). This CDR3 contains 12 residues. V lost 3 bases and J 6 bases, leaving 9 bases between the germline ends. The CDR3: CASSHLKREQYF. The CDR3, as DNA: TGTGCCAGCAGCCATTTAAAGCGCGAGCAGTACTTC.

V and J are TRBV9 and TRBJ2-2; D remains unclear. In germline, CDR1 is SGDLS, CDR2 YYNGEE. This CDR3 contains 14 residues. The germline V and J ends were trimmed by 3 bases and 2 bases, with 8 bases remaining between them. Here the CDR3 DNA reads TGTGCCAGCAGCGCCTACCCCAACACCGGGGAGCTGTTTTTT. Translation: CASSAYPNTGELFF.

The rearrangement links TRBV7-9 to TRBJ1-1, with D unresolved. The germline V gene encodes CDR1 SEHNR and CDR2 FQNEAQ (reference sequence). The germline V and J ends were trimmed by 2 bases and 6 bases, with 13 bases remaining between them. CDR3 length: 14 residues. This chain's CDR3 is CASSLIRIDPEAFF. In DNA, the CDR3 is TGTGCCAGCAGCTTAATTCGGATAGACCCTGAAGCTTTCTTT.

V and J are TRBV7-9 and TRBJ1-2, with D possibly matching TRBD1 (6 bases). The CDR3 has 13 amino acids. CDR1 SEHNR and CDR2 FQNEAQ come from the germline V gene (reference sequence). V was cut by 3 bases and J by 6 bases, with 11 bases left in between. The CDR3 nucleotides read TGTGCCAGCAGCTTGGCAGGGGAGAATGGCTACACCTTC. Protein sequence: CASSLAGENGYTF.

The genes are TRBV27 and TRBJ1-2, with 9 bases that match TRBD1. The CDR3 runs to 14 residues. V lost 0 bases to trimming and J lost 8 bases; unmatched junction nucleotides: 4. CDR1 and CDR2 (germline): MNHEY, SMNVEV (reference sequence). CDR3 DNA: TGTGCCAGCAGTTTATCAACAGGGGGCAGGGGCTACACCTTC. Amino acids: CASSLSTGGRGYTF.

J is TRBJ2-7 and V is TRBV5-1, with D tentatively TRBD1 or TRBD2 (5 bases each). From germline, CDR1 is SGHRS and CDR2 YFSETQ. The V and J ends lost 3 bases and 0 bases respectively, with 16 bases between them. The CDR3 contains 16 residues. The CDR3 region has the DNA TGCGCCAGCAGCTGGGACCTAAAAAAAAGCTCCTACGAGCAGTACTTC. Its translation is CASSWDLKKSSYEQYF.